This TCR beta chain stems from a study of shared clonotypes between healthy human individuals. Across the whole study: The study enrolled a couple of women and three men aged 18 to 49.

This clone has a single count. In the study's own analysis: Filtering differed, since immunoSEQ gave only junction sequences and no quality scores. Clones were sequenced by immunoSEQ multiplex PCR, and TCRdb holds only the in-frame ones, with some missing. V, J and clone size were drawn from that table, and D and trimming were deduced from the DNA. This sample yields nearly 600,000 clones, of which over 95% are seen a single time; 0.085% to 0.11% belongs to the top ten. Naive CD8 cells, CD45RO-negative and positively selected for CCR7, excluded terminally differentiated effector memory CD45RA+ cells. All donors were Caucasian adults living in Nashville, Tennessee. This CDR3 has 13 residues. Germline V CDR1 and CDR2: MNHEY, SMNVEV (reference sequence). The germline V and J ends were trimmed by 4 bases and 7 bases, with 10 bases remaining between them.

The sequenced sample was naive CD8+ T cells sorted from blood. V usage is TRBV27 and J usage is TRBJ1-4, with D unresolved. The source of this sequence is a woman aged 30 to 39 in good health. The CDR3 protein is CASSSSPIEKLFF. CDR3 nucleotides: TGTGCCAGCAGTTCGAGCCCGATTGAAAAACTGTTTTTT.